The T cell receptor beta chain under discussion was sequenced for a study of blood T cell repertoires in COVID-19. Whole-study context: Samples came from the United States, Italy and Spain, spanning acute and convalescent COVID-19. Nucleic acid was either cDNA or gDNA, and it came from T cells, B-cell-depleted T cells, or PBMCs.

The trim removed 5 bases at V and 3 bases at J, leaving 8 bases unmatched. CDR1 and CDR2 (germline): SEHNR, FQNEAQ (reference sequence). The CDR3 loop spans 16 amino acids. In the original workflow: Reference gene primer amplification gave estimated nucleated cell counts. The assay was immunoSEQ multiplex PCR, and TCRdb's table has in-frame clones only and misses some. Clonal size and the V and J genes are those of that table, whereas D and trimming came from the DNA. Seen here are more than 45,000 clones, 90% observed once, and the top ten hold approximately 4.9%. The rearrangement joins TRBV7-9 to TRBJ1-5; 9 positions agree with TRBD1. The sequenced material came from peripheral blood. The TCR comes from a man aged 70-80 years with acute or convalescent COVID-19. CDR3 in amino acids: CASSPPGQGPNQPQHF. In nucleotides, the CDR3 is TGTGCCAGCAGCCCGCCGGGACAGGGCCCCAATCAGCCCCAGCATTTT.